In its sample, the clone carrying this T cell receptor (beta chain) was seen once. Random hexamers were used to reverse transcribe an amount of about 0.45 to 1 ug RNA. MiXCR, applied by TCRdb to the immunoSEQ multiplex PCR reads, yields one record per CDR3 protein. The repertoire holds 95,000 to 150,000 distinct CDR3 sequences, with roughly 95% as singletons. The data were taken from a study of CD8 T cells in Susac syndrome. Background on the study: Active disease was present in roughly 6 of the sequenced Susac syndrome patients, and remission in fewer than ten.

The CDR3 covers 15 residues. Germline trimming cut 3 bases from V and 5 bases from J; bases unmatched to any gene: 4. The TEMRA cells underwent FACS enrichment, while the CD8+ and CD4+ T cells underwent negative isolation. The chain uses TRBV12-3 or TRBV12-4 and TRBJ2-5; 12 bases are shared with TRBD2. This clonotype was sampled from a human donor with Susac syndrome. The specimen was CD4+ T cells from PBMCs. The CDR3 DNA is TGTGCCAGCAGTTTCCTAGCGGGAGGGCCGGAGACCCAGTACTTC. It codes for CASSFLAGGPETQYF.